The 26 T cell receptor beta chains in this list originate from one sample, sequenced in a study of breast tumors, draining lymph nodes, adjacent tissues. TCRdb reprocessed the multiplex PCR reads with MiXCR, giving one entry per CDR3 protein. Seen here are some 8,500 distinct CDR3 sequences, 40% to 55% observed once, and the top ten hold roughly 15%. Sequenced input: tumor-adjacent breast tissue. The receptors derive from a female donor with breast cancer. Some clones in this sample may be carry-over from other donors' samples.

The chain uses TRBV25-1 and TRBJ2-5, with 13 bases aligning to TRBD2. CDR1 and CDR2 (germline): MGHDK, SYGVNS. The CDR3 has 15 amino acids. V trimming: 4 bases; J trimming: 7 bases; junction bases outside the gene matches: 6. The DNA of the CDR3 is TGTGCCAGCAGTGCCGGGACTAGCGGGATCGGGACCCAGTACTTC. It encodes CASSAGTSGIGTQYF.

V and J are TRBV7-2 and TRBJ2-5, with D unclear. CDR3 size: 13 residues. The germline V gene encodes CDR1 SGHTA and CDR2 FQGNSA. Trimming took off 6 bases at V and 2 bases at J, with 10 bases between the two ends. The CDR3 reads CASSNPSQETQYF. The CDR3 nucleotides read TGTGCCAGCAGTAACCCGTCTCAAGAGACCCAGTACTTC. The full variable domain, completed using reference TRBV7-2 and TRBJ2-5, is GAGVSQSPSNKVTEKGKDVELRCDPISGHTALYWYRQSLGQGLEFLIYFQGNSAPDKSGLPSDRFSAERTGGSVSTLTIQRTQQEDSAVYLCASSNPSQETQYFGPGTRLLVL.

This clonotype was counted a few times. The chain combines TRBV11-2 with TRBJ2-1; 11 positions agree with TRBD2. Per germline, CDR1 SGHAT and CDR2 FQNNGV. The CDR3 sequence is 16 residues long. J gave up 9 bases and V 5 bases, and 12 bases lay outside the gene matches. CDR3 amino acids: CASSADRGTSGPEQFF. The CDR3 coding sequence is TGTGCCAGCAGCGCCGACCGCGGGACTAGCGGCCCTGAGCAGTTCTTC.

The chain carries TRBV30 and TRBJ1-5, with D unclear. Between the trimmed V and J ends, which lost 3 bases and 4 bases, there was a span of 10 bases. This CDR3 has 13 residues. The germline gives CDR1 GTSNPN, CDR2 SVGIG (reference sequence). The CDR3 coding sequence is TGTGCCTGGAGAGGCAGCGGAAATCAGCCCCAGCATTTT. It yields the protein CAWRGSGNQPQHF.

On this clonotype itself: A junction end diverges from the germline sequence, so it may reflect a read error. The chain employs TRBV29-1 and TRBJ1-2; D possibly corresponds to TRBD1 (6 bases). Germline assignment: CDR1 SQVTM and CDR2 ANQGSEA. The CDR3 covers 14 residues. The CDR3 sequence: CSVDWGATMNGYTF. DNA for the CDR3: TGCAGCGTTGATTGGGGGGCGACGATGAATGGCTATACCTTC.

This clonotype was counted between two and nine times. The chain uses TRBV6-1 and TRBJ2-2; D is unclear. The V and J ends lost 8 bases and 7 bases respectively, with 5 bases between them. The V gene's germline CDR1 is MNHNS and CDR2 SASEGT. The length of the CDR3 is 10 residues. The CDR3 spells CASGVGELFF. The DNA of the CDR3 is TGTGCCAGCGGAGTCGGGGAGCTGTTTTTT.

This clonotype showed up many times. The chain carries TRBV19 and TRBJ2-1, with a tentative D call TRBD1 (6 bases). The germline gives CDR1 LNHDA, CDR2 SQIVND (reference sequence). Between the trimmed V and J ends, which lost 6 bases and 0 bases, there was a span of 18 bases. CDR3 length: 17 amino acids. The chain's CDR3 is CASSLSGVSGSYNEQFF. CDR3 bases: TGTGCCAGTAGCCTGTCAGGGGTTTCGGGCTCCTACAATGAGCAGTTCTTC.

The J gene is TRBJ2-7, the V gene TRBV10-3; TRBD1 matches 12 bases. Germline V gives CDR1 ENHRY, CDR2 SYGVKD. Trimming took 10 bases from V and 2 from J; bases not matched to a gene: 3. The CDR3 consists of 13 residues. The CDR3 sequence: CATRDRGPYEQYF. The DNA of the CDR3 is TGTGCCACCCGGGACAGGGGGCCCTACGAGCAGTACTTC.

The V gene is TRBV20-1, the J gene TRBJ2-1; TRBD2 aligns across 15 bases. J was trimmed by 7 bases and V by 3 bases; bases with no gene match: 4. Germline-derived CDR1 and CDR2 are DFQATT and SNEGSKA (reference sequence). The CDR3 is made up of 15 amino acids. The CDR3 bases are TGCAGTGCTAGCGGACTAGCGGGAGGGGTGAATGAGCAGTTCTTC. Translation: CSASGLAGGVNEQFF.

The CDR3 nucleotides read TGTGCCAGCAGCTCTCCGAGCGGCCAAGAGACCCAGTACTTC. It yields the protein CASSSPSGQETQYF. This chain links TRBV7-9 with TRBJ2-5, with a weak D call TRBD2 (5 bases). Germline CDR1 reads SEHNR; CDR2 reads FQNEAQ (reference sequence). The CDR3 has 14 amino acids. Trimming took off 4 bases at V and 1 base at J, with 10 bases between the two ends.

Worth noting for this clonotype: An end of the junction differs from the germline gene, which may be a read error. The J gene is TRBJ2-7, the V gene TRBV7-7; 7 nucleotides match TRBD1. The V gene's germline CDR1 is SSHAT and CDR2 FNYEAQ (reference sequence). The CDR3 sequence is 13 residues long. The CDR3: CASSIGTAYEQYF. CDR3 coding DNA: TGTGCTAGCAGCATTGGGACAGCTTACGAGCAGTACTTC.

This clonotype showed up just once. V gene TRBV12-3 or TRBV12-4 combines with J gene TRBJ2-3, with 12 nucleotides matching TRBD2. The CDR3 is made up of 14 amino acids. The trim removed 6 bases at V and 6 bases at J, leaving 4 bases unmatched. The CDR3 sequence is CASSLGLAGDTQYF. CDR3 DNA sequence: TGTGCCAGCAGCCTGGGACTAGCGGGCGATACGCAGTATTTT.

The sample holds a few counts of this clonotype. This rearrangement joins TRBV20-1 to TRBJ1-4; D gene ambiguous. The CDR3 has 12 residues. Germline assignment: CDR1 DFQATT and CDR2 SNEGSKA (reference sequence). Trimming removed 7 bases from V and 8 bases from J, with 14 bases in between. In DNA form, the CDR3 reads TGCAGTGTCCAAGGGCCCAGCGAAAAACTGTTTTTT. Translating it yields CSVQGPSEKLFF.

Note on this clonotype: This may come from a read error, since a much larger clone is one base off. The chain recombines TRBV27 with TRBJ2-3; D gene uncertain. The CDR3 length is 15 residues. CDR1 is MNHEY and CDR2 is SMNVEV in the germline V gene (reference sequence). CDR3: CAGSLSGSSLDTQYF. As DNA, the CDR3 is TGTGCCGGCAGTTTATCCGGCTCCTCCTTGGATACGCAGTATTTT.

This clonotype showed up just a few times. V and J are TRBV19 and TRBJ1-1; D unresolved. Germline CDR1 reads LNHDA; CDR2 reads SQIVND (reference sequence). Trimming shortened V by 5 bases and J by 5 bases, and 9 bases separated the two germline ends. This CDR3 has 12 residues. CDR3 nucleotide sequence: TGTGCCAGTAGTGGCCTGGGGACTGAAGCTTTCTTT. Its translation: CASSGLGTEAFF.

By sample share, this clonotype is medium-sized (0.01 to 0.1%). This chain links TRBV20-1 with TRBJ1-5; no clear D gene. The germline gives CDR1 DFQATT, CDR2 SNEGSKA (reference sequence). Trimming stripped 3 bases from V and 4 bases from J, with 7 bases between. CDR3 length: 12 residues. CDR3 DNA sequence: TGCAGTGCTAGTCTTAGGAATCAGCCCCAGCATTTT. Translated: CSASLRNQPQHF.

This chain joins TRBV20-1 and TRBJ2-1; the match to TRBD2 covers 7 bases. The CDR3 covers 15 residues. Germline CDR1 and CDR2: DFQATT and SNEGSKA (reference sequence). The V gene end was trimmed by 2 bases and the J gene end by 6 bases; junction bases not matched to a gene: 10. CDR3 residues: CSARNWRESPNEQFF. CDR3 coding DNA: TGCAGTGCTAGAAATTGGCGGGAGAGTCCCAATGAGCAGTTCTTC.

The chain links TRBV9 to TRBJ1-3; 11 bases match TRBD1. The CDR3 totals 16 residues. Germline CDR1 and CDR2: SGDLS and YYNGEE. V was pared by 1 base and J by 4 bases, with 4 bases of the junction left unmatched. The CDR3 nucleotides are TGTGCCAGCAGCGTAACAGGACAGGGGGCCGGAAACACCATATATTTT. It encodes CASSVTGQGAGNTIYF.

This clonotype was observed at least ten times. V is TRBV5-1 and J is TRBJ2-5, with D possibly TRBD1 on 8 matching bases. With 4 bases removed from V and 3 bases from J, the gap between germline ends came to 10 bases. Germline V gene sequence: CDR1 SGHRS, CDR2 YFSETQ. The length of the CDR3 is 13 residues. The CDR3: CASSTGGEETQYF. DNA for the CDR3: TGCGCCAGCAGCACAGGGGGGGAAGAGACCCAGTACTTC.

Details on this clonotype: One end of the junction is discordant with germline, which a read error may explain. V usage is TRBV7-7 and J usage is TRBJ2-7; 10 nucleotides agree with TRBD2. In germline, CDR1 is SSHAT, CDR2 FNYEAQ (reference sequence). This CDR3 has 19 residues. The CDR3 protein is CASSLVLGLARNYSYEQYF. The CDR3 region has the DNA TGTGCTAGCAGCTTAGTCTTGGGACTAGCGAGAAACTACTCCTACGAGCAGTACTTC. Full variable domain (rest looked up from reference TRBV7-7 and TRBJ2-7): GAGVSQSPRYKVTKRGQDVTLRCDPISSHATLYWYQQALGQGPEFLTYFNYEAQPDKSGLPSDRFSAERPEGSISTLTIQRTEQRDSAMYRCASSLVLGLARNYSYEQYFGPGTRLTVT.

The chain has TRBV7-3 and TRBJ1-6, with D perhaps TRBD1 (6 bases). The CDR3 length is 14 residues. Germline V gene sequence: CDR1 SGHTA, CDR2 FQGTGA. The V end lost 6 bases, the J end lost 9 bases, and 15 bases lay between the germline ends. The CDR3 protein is CASRKSGGRSPLHF. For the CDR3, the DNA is TGTGCCAGCAGGAAATCCGGGGGCCGTTCACCCCTCCACTTT. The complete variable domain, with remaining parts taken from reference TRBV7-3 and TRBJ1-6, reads GAGVSQTPSNKVTEKGKYVELRCDPISGHTALYWYRQSLGQGPEFLIYFQGTGAADDSGLPNDRFFAVRPEGSVSTLKIQRTERGDSAVYLCASRKSGGRSPLHFGNGTRLTVT.

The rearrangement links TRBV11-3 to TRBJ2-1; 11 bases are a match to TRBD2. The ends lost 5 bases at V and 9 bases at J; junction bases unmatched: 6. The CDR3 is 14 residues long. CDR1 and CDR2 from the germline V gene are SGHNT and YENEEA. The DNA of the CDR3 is TGTGCCAGCAGCCTAGGGACTAGCGGCCCTGAGCAGTTCTTC. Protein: CASSLGTSGPEQFF.

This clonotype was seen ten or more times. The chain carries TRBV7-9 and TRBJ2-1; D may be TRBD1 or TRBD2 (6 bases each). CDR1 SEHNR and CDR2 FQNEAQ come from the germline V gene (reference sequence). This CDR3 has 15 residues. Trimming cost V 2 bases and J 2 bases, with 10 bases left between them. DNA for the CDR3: TGTGCCAGCAGCTTACCAGGGGAGGCCTACAATGAGCAGTTCTTC. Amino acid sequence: CASSLPGEAYNEQFF.

The CDR3: CASSQDGSEAFF. CDR3 nucleotides: TGTGCCAGCAGCCAAGATGGATCTGAAGCTTTCTTT. The J gene is TRBJ1-1, the V gene TRBV4-2, with D hard to call. This CDR3 has 12 residues. Germline assignment: CDR1 LGHNA and CDR2 YNFKEQ. Trimming took 0 bases from V and 6 from J, leaving 5 bases between them.

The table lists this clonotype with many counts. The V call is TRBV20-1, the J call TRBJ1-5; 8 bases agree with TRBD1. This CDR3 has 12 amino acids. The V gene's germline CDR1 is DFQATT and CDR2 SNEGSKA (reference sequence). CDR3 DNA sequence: TGCAGCTTACAGGGGGGCAATCAGCCCCAGCATTTT. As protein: CSLQGGNQPQHF.

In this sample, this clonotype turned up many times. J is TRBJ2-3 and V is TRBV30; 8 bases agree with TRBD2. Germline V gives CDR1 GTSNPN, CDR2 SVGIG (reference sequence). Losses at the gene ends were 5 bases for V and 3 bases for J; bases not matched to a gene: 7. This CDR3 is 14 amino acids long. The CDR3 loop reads CAWFPGLGTDTQYF. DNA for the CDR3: TGTGCCTGGTTTCCGGGACTAGGAACAGATACGCAGTATTTT.